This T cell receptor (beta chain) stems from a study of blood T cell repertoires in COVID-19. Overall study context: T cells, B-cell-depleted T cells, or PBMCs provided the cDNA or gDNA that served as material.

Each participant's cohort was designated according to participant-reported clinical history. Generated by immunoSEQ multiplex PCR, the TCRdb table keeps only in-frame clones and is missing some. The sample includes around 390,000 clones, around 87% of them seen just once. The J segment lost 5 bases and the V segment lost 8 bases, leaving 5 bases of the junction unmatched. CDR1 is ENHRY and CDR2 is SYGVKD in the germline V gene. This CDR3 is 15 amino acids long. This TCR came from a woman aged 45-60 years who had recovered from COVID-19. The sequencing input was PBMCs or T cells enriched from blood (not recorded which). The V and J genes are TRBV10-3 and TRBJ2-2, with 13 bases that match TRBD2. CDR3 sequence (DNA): TGTGCCATCGGATTGACTAGCGGGGGGACCGGGGAGCTGTTTTTT. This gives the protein CAIGLTSGGTGELFF.